This entry concerns a single TCR beta chain. Its antigen is undetermined. The data were obtained in a study of CXCR3-negative and CXCR3-positive naive CD8 T cells. The germline gives CDR1 SGDLS, CDR2 YYNGEE. The CDR3 consists of 17 residues. Study conclusions and caveats: Surface CD5 looked about the same in the naive subsets, so the authors worked out TCR strength from TRB CDR3 properties. Comparison of naive cells showed more hydrophobic TRB CDR3s in CXCR3-positive than in CXCR3-negative naive cells. Naive CXCR3-positive and CXCR3-negative cells shared TRBV-TRBJ usage; memory cells diverged. Cryopreservation partially decreased CXCR3 expression, and most assays used fresh PBMCs. Comparably high diversity was seen in both naive subsets, and much lower diversity in memory CD8+ cells.

The TRB libraries of cDNA were built by UMI-labeled 5' RACE. TCRdb re-called the 5' RACE reads; every CDR3 protein appears as one record, without DNA. This table lists over 150,000 distinct CDR3 sequences. The material sequenced was naive CXCR3+ CD8+ T cells from blood. Documented subset: CD45RO-CCR7+CD27+CD95- naive CD8+ T cells expressing CXCR3 (TNR3+). The chain carries TRBV9 and TRBJ2-1; the TRBD1 assignment by TCRdb is unverifiable without DNA. The TCR was taken from a human donor in good health. Some clones in this sample may be carry-over from other donors' samples. This CDR3 is CASSVTGSWDSYNEQFF.